The clone carrying this T cell receptor beta chain was seen only a few times. Antigen: not known. Mismatch with germline at one junction end may stem from a read error. Presence of unique molecular identifiers characterized the TCR beta cDNA libraries. Input of roughly 0.85 to 11 million T cells yielded hundreds of thousands of cDNA molecules. Each CDR3 protein gets one entry after TCRdb re-called the PCR reads with MiXCR. The repertoire holds about 540,000 distinct CDR3 sequences, with 30% to 40% as singletons. Germline values: CDR1 MNHNY, CDR2 SVGAGI (reference sequence). This CDR3 region has 15 residues. This specimen comes from a study of post-analysis software for immune sequencing data. Study background: Patients with relapsing-remitting, secondary progressive and progressive-relapsing multiple sclerosis courses were all represented.

Overall study findings and caveats: Among roughly five TRBV segments more frequent in patients than controls were TRBV5-6, TRBV5-1 and TRBV20-1. The normalized Chao1 diversity of multiple sclerosis patients was significantly lower than that of controls.

The sequenced sample was blood. The sequence derives from a girl under 18 with multiple sclerosis. The gene calls are TRBV6-6 and TRBJ1-5; the D is unclear. CDR3 nucleotides: TGTGCCAGCAGTTTCGGGCCAGATATCAATCGGCCCCAGCATTTT. It specifies CASSFGPDINRPQHF.